This T cell receptor beta chain originates from a study of beta chain features in type 1 diabetes. A word on this clone: Its cognate antigen is unknown.

A sort by CD45RO/CCR7/CD25/CD127/CD95/CD27 yielded CD4+ naive, central memory, regulatory and stem cell-like memory cells. Whole-study findings and limits: Researchers caution that PCR might favor shorter templates, equally among patients and controls. Insertion counts at VDJ junctions were lower in type 1 diabetes patients, who also showed more deletions there. There was a moderate but significant shortening of TCRB CDR3s in all four CD4+ subsets of Type 1 diabetes patients.

The germline V and J ends were trimmed by 4 bases and 1 base, with 13 bases remaining between them. This CDR3 is 14 amino acids long. Germline V lookup: CDR1 GTSNPN, CDR2 SVGIG (reference sequence). cDNA synthesis used the whole RNA isolate, giving expressed TCRB sequences. Assay: immunoSEQ multiplex PCR; the TCRdb copy retains only in-frame clones and omits some. This table holds 300,000 or so clones, approximately 15% found once. The clonotype was recovered from a woman between 18 and 29 years old with type 1 diabetes. The rearrangement joins TRBV30 to TRBJ1-1; D is perhaps TRBD1 (6 bases). Sequences were obtained from naive CD4+ T cells from blood. The chain's CDR3 is CAWTRGRGNTEAFF. The CDR3 nucleotides are TGTGCCTGGACCAGAGGCAGGGGGAACACTGAAGCTTTCTTT. Full variable domain (missing parts from reference TRBV30 and TRBJ1-1): SQTIHQWPATLVQPVGSPLSLECTVEGTSNPNLYWYRQAAGRGLQLLFYSVGIGQISSEVPQNLSASRPQDRQFILSSKKLLLSDSGFYLCAWTRGRGNTEAFFGQGTRLTVV.